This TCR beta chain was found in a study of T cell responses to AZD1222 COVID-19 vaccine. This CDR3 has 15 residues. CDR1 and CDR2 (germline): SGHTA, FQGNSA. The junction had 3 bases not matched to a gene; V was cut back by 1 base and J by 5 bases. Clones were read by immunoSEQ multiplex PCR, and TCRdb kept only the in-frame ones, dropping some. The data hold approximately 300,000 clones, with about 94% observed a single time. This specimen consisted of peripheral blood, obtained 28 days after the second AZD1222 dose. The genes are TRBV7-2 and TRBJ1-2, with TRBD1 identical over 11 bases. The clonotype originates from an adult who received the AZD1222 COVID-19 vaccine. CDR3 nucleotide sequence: TGTGCCAGCAGCTTAGGGGGACAGGGGGTATATGGCTACACCTTC. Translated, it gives CASSLGGQGVYGYTF.